This TCR beta chain is from a study of cytomegalovirus exposure and HLA in healthy donors. Germline V CDR1 and CDR2: SGHTA, FQGNSA. Unmatched junction bases numbered 9, after V lost 5 bases and J lost 2 bases. The CDR3 is 15 residues long. In the PCR, 60 Vbeta and 13 Jbeta primers were used. Method: immunoSEQ multiplex PCR; TCRdb's copy keeps in-frame clones and lacks some. The sample includes approximately 110,000 clones, 65% to 75% of them seen just once. This TCR derives from a woman between 45 and 65 years old in good health and CMV-seropositive. The chain combines TRBV7-2 with TRBJ2-7; 7 positions agree with TRBD2. The sequenced sample was PBMCs. The CDR3 reads CASSALAGAAYEQYF. CDR3 sequence (DNA): TGTGCCAGCAGCGCCTTGGCGGGAGCTGCCTACGAGCAGTACTTC. Together with reference TRBV7-2 and TRBJ2-7, the CDR3 gives the full variable domain: GAGVSQSPSNKVTEKGKDVELRCDPISGHTALYWYRQSLGQGLEFLIYFQGNSAPDKSGLPSDRFSAERTGGSVSTLTIQRTQQEDSAVYLCASSALAGAAYEQYFGPGTRLTVT.